Listed below are T cell receptor beta chains from one sample, sequenced in a study of T cell changes during pregnancy in multiple sclerosis. Data came from immunoSEQ multiplex PCR; TCRdb stores just in-frame clones and leaves some out. The sample includes about 76,000 clones, around 94% of them seen just once. The sample consisted of peripheral blood, taken in the third trimester of pregnancy. The receptors here all came from a female donor with multiple sclerosis, enrolled in a pregnancy study. The CDR3 runs from the conserved cysteine through the conserved F or W. The order of the fields is J gene, V gene, clone size, CDR3 length, D gene, CDR3 DNA, CDR3 protein. The D gene is left open where the match is weak. Clone sizes are given selectively: once, few, many, or a class where the clone is expanded.

J: TRBJ1-1; V: TRBV7-3; size: -; length: 14; D: TRBD1; DNA: TGTGCCAGCAGCCTTGGACAGGGGAACACTGAAGCTTTCTTT; CDR3: CASSLGQGNTEAFF
J: TRBJ2-3; V: TRBV7-2; size: -; length: 15; D: TRBD2; DNA: TGTGCCAGCAGCTTACGAGCGGGGGGGGGAAATACGCAGTATTTT; CDR3: CASSLRAGGGNTQYF
J: TRBJ2-7; V: TRBV2; size: -; length: 15; D: -; DNA: TGTGCCAGCAGTGACGAACTGTTTAGCTCCTACGAGCAGTACTTC; CDR3: CASSDELFSSYEQYF
J: TRBJ2-7; V: TRBV7-2; size: -; length: 14; D: TRBD1; DNA: TGTGCCAGCAGCTTGGGACAGGGGGTGTACGAGCAGTACTTC; CDR3: CASSLGQGVYEQYF
J: TRBJ1-5; V: TRBV19; size: -; length: 14; D: TRBD1; DNA: TGTGCCAGTACCCCGGGGACAGTTGACGGGCCCCAGCATTTT; CDR3: CASTPGTVDGPQHF
J: TRBJ2-7; V: TRBV7-2; size: -; length: 13; D: -; DNA: TGTGCCAGCAGCTTGACAACCCGCTACGAGCAGTACTTC; CDR3: CASSLTTRYEQYF
J: TRBJ1-4; V: TRBV19; size: -; length: 14; D: -; DNA: TGTGCCAGTAGTAATCCGGGAAAGAATGAAAAACTGTTTTTT; CDR3: CASSNPGKNEKLFF
J: TRBJ2-3; V: TRBV18; size: -; length: 15; D: -; DNA: TGTGCCAGCTCACCACCTGCCCGGAGCACAGATACGCAGTATTTT; CDR3: CASSPPARSTDTQYF
J: TRBJ1-5; V: TRBV4-1; size: -; length: 16; D: TRBD1; DNA: TGCGCCAGCAGCCTCCGGACAGGGAGTGGGAATCAGCCCCAGCATTTT; CDR3: CASSLRTGSGNQPQHF
J: TRBJ2-3; V: TRBV11-3; size: -; length: 17; D: TRBD1; DNA: TGTGCCAGCAGCCCAAAAATGCCGGGACAGGGGTCAGATACGCAGTATTTT; CDR3: CASSPKMPGQGSDTQYF
J: TRBJ2-5; V: TRBV7-2; size: -; length: 14; D: TRBD1; DNA: TGTGCCAGCAGCCTGACAGGGGGCCAAGAGACCCAGTACTTC; CDR3: CASSLTGGQETQYF
J: TRBJ1-5; V: TRBV19; size: -; length: 15; D: TRBD1; DNA: TGTGCCAGTAGTTTAAGTGCAGGGGGTGGCCAGCCCCAGCATTTT; CDR3: CASSLSAGGGQPQHF
J: TRBJ2-5; V: TRBV7-6; size: -; length: 19; D: TRBD2; DNA: TGTGCCAGCAGCTTAGACCGGCTAGCGGGGAGGAAGCTCCAAGAGACCCAGTACTTC; CDR3: CASSLDRLAGRKLQETQYF
J: TRBJ1-2; V: TRBV6-5; size: few; length: 13; D: -; DNA: TGTGCCAGCAGTTACTCGGGGGGCTATGGCTACACCTTC; CDR3: CASSYSGGYGYTF
J: TRBJ2-1; V: TRBV19; size: -; length: 14; D: -; DNA: TGTGCCAGTACTCCTCGAATACGGGACAATGAGCAGTTCTTC; CDR3: CASTPRIRDNEQFF
J: TRBJ1-2; V: TRBV4-2; size: -; length: 14; D: TRBD1; DNA: TGTGCCAGCAGCCAAAACGGACAGGGAGATGGCTACACCTTC; CDR3: CASSQNGQGDGYTF
J: TRBJ2-7; V: TRBV9; size: -; length: 12; D: -; DNA: TGTGCCAGCGGACAACGGAGCTACGAGCAGTACTTC; CDR3: CASGQRSYEQYF
J: TRBJ2-1; V: TRBV7-9; size: -; length: 14; D: -; DNA: TGTGCCAGCAGCTTAGATCTAGCCTACAATGAGCAGTTCTTC; CDR3: CASSLDLAYNEQFF
J: TRBJ1-1; V: TRBV7-2; size: -; length: 14; D: TRBD1; DNA: TGTGCCAGCAGCATGAATATAGGACAGGGTGAAGCTTTCTTT; CDR3: CASSMNIGQGEAFF
J: TRBJ2-5; V: TRBV5-8; size: once; length: 13; D: -; DNA: TGTGCCAGCAGCTTGATGGCTCAAGAGACCCAGTACTTC; CDR3: CASSLMAQETQYF
J: TRBJ1-2; V: TRBV19; size: once; length: 15; D: TRBD1; DNA: TGTGCCAGTACCCCATCTGGACAGGCCCGCTATGGCTACACCTTC; CDR3: CASTPSGQARYGYTF
J: TRBJ1-6; V: TRBV4-3; size: once; length: 17; D: TRBD1; DNA: TGCGCCAGCAGCCAAGATACCCCGGGACAGGGGAATTCACCCCTCCACTTT; CDR3: CASSQDTPGQGNSPLHF
J: TRBJ2-1; V: TRBV27; size: few; length: 16; D: -; DNA: TGTGCCAGCAGTTTGAAGGACACTCCCACCTACAATGAGCAGTTCTTC; CDR3: CASSLKDTPTYNEQFF
J: TRBJ1-2; V: TRBV6-5; size: -; length: 14; D: -; DNA: TGTGCCAGCAGTTATGCGGGGGGCAACTATGGCTACACCTTC; CDR3: CASSYAGGNYGYTF
J: TRBJ1-1; V: TRBV10-3; size: -; length: 12; D: -; DNA: TGTGCCATCAGCCCCCTAGGTGATGAAGCTTTCTTT; CDR3: CAISPLGDEAFF
J: TRBJ2-3; V: TRBV6-4; size: many; length: 15; D: TRBD2; DNA: TGTGCCAGCAGTGACTCGACTAGCGGGGGAGATACGCAGTATTTT; CDR3: CASSDSTSGGDTQYF
J: TRBJ2-1; V: TRBV6-7; size: -; length: 14; D: TRBD2; DNA: TGTGCCAGCAGACTAGCGGGGGCATACAATGAGCAGTTCTTC; CDR3: CASRLAGAYNEQFF
J: TRBJ2-1; V: TRBV13; size: -; length: 15; D: TRBD2; DNA: TGTGCCAGCAGCCAAGCGGGGGGGCGGGACAATGAGCAGTTCTTC; CDR3: CASSQAGGRDNEQFF
J: TRBJ1-6; V: TRBV25-1; size: -; length: 15; D: TRBD1; DNA: TGTGCCAGCAGTCCCGACAGGGGGCTAAATTCACCCCTCCACTTT; CDR3: CASSPDRGLNSPLHF
J: TRBJ2-7; V: TRBV30; size: -; length: 12; D: -; DNA: TGTGCCTGTACTTACGGTCCCTACGAGCAGTACTTC; CDR3: CACTYGPYEQYF
J: TRBJ1-2; V: TRBV19; size: -; length: 15; D: -; DNA: TGTGCCAGTAGTATAGCACAGGCAAATCTGGGTGGCTACACCTTC; CDR3: CASSIAQANLGGYTF
J: TRBJ2-2; V: TRBV19; size: once; length: 15; D: TRBD1; DNA: TGTGCCACCAAGGGACAGGGGGCGGGCACCGGGGAGCTGTTTTTT; CDR3: CATKGQGAGTGELFF